This T cell receptor beta chain was obtained from a study of tumor-infiltrating lymphocytes in primary liver carcinoma. Details on this clonotype: Mismatch with germline at one junction end may stem from a read error.

Without any cell sorting, about 18-31 mg of bulk tissue yielded co-extracted RNA and DNA. Patients showed chronic HBV infection and an absence of prior treatment. With 500 ng total RNA as template and a constant-region primer, TCR beta cDNA was made. Libraries of TCR beta came from three nested multiplex PCR rounds with slightly modified ARM-PCR. A single record per CDR3 protein comes from TCRdb applying MiXCR to the multiplex PCR reads. The repertoire holds 95,000 to 150,000 distinct CDR3 sequences, under 70% seen once, with over 6.5% in the top ten. The TCR originated in a woman aged 60-75 years with primary liver carcinoma and hepatitis B virus infection. The material sequenced was tumor-adjacent normal liver tissue.

The CDR3 DNA reads as TGTGCCAGCAGCTATCAGACAGGGGCAAACTATGGCTGCACCTTT. Translation gives CASSYQTGANYGCTF. The chain couples TRBV11-2 to TRBJ1-2; 8 positions agree with TRBD1. CDR1 is SGHAT, CDR2 FQNNGV, per germline. The length of the CDR3 is 15 residues.